This TCR beta chain derives from a study of blood T cell repertoires in COVID-19. CDR3 length: 13 amino acids. Germline-derived CDR1 and CDR2 are MNHEY and SVGAGI. The ends were cut back, 6 bases at V and 1 base at J, with 7 bases in the middle. Produced via immunoSEQ multiplex PCR; TCRdb's table is partial and in-frame only. The sample has more than 65,000 clones, approximately 90% seen once. Concerning this clone: This CDR3 is also generated by other DNA sequences in the sample.

The sequenced material came from peripheral blood. This receptor was identified in a man aged 45-65 years with acute or convalescent COVID-19. The chain uses TRBV6-5 and TRBJ1-5, with D tentatively TRBD1 (6 bases). CDR3 protein: CASSDRSNQPQHF. The CDR3 nucleotides are TGTGCCAGCAGCGACAGGAGCAATCAGCCCCAGCATTTT.